The 29 T cell receptor beta chains below come from one sample, sequenced in a study of T cell responses to AZD1222 COVID-19 vaccine. Profiled with immunoSEQ multiplex PCR; TCRdb holds only in-frame clones, not every one. The sample yields some 79,000 clones, over 60% seen once. The sample consisted of peripheral blood, taken 28 days after the second AZD1222 dose. The receptors were gathered from an adult who received the AZD1222 COVID-19 vaccine.

The chain links TRBV5-6 to TRBJ2-2; 7 bases match TRBD2. V lost 4 bases and J lost 2; bases outside the gene matches: 2. Per the germline V gene, CDR1 is SGHDT and CDR2 is YYEEEE. The CDR3 length is 14 residues. Here the CDR3 DNA reads TGTGCCAGCAGCCAGGGACTAAACACCGGGGAGCTGTTTTTT. Protein product: CASSQGLNTGELFF.

The gene calls are TRBV11-3 and TRBJ1-1; TRBD1 agrees at 8 bases. This CDR3 is 17 amino acids long. After removal of 1 base from V and 3 bases from J, the junction contained 10 bases not matched to a gene. Germline loops: CDR1 SGHNT, CDR2 YENEEA. DNA of the CDR3: TGTGCCAGCAGCTTAGGTTCTGGACAGGGAATCTACACTGAAGCTTTCTTT. Protein product: CASSLGSGQGIYTEAFF.

This chain joins TRBV19 and TRBJ2-1; D call uncertain. Germline CDR1 is LNHDA and CDR2 is SQIVND (reference sequence). V lost 7 bases to trimming and J lost 3 bases, with 16 bases between them. This CDR3 region has 15 residues. The chain's CDR3 is CASTNGLLDYNEQFF. The CDR3 nucleotides read TGTGCCAGTACCAATGGGCTACTCGACTACAATGAGCAGTTCTTC. Using reference TRBV19 and TRBJ2-1 for the parts outside the CDR3, the full variable domain is DGGITQSPKYLFRKEGQNVTLSCEQNLNHDAMYWYRQDPGQGLRLIYYSQIVNDFQKGDIAEGYSVSREKKESFPLTVTSAQKNPTAFYLCASTNGLLDYNEQFFGPGTRLTVL.

J is TRBJ1-1 and V is TRBV6-2 or TRBV6-3; D is uncertain. The CDR3 loop spans 17 amino acids. Deletions cut 0 bases from V and 3 bases from J, with 17 bases between. Looked up from germline, CDR1 is MNHEY and CDR2 is SVGEGT. The CDR3 DNA reads TGTGCCAGCAGTTACTCTACCATCCAGCCTCCGGACACTGAAGCTTTCTTT. Translating it yields CASSYSTIQPPDTEAFF.

The sample holds one count of this clone. As DNA, the CDR3 is TGTGCCAGCAGTTTATTTTGGGCACAATCGAGGGAGCAGTACTTC. It is translated as CASSLFWAQSREQYF. The rearrangement links TRBV28 to TRBJ2-7; D not certain. CDR3 length equals 15 residues. From germline, CDR1 is MDHEN and CDR2 SYDVKM. V was clipped by 1 base and J by 7 bases, with 17 bases between them.

This chain links TRBV5-6 with TRBJ2-1; 12 nucleotides match TRBD2. The CDR3 extends over 15 amino acids. Losses at the gene ends were 5 bases for V and 7 bases for J; bases not matched to a gene: 7. Germline CDR1 reads SGHDT; CDR2 reads YYEEEE. This chain's CDR3 is CASRGLAGKTNEQFF. The CDR3 bases are TGTGCCAGCAGAGGACTAGCGGGGAAGACAAATGAGCAGTTCTTC.

The chain joins TRBV7-6 to TRBJ1-6, with D possibly being TRBD1 (6 bases). V lost 1 base and J lost 7, with 14 bases in between. Per the germline V gene, CDR1 is SGHVS and CDR2 is FNYEAQ. There are 16 residues in the CDR3. CDR3 DNA: TGTGCCAGCAGCTTAGGACCCAGGGGACTAAATTCACCCCTCCACTTT. Translated, it gives CASSLGPRGLNSPLHF.

There are a few counts of this clone. The V call is TRBV5-5, the J call TRBJ1-1; no reliable D call. The CDR3 spans 12 residues. Per the germline V gene, CDR1 is SGHKS and CDR2 is YYEKEE (reference sequence). Trimming pared 0 bases from V and 3 bases from J, leaving 3 bases between. DNA for the CDR3: TGTGCCAGCAGCTTGGTCTACACTGAAGCTTTCTTT. Translated: CASSLVYTEAFF.

V is TRBV6-5 and J is TRBJ1-1, with D maybe TRBD1 (5 bases). Trimming stripped 2 bases from V and 8 bases from J, with 12 bases between. CDR1 and CDR2 (germline): MNHEY, SVGAGI. This CDR3 has 13 residues. CDR3 nucleotides: TGTGCCAGCAGTTACCCGGGACTTCGGGAAGCTTTCTTT. Translated, it gives CASSYPGLREAFF.

The chain carries TRBV19 and TRBJ1-2; 10 bases align to TRBD1. This CDR3 has 15 amino acids. Per the germline V gene, CDR1 is LNHDA and CDR2 is SQIVND (reference sequence). With 5 bases clipped from V and 4 bases from J, the junction kept 7 bases outside the gene matches. In nucleotides, the CDR3 is TGTGCCAGTAGTCCTCCGGGACAGGGGTTCTATGGCTACACCTTC. Translating it yields CASSPPGQGFYGYTF.

The sample holds a few counts of this clone. The chain joins TRBV28 to TRBJ2-7; D call uncertain. V lost 1 base and J 0 bases, leaving 7 bases between the germline ends. The CDR3 loop spans 14 amino acids. In germline, CDR1 is MDHEN, CDR2 SYDVKM. CDR3 DNA sequence: TGTGCCAGCAGTTTATTCGCCAGCTCCTACGAGCAGTACTTC. Its protein product is CASSLFASSYEQYF.

The chain is built from TRBV11-2 and TRBJ2-3; 9 bases are a match to TRBD2. The CDR3 is 17 residues long. Germline V gene lookup returns CDR1 SGHAT and CDR2 FQNNGV. With 0 bases clipped from V and 2 bases from J, the junction kept 6 bases outside the gene matches. CDR3 coding DNA: TGTGCCAGCAGCTTAGAGGGTAGCGGGGGTTACACAGATACGCAGTATTTT. It encodes CASSLEGSGGYTDTQYF.

The chain couples TRBV5-1 to TRBJ2-2, with TRBD2 matching over 9 bases. With 0 bases clipped from V and 6 bases from J, the junction kept 3 bases outside the gene matches. This CDR3 is built from 15 residues. The germline CDR1 and CDR2 sequences are SGHRS and YFSETQ. As DNA, the CDR3 is TGCGCCAGCAGCTTGGGGCTAGCGGGATCCGGGGAGCTGTTTTTT. Its translation: CASSLGLAGSGELFF.

This chain uses TRBV3-1 (or the pseudogene TRBV3-2) with TRBJ2-5; D might be TRBD1 (6 bases). V lost 0 bases, J lost 6 bases, and 14 bases lay in between. The CDR3 covers 15 residues. Germline assignment: CDR1 LGHDT and CDR2 YNNKEL (reference sequence). The CDR3 region is CASSQDGWGRKTQYF. The CDR3 DNA reads as TGTGCCAGCAGCCAAGATGGGTGGGGGCGAAAGACCCAGTACTTC.

This clone showed up just a few times. The rearrangement links TRBV9 to TRBJ2-7; TRBD1 matches at 7 bases. The germline CDR1 and CDR2 sequences are SGDLS and YYNGEE. This CDR3 has 15 amino acids. V was clipped by 0 bases and J by 0 bases; unmatched bases: 3. This chain's CDR3 is CASSVGDSSSYEQYF. In DNA form, the CDR3 reads TGTGCCAGCAGCGTAGGGGACAGTAGCTCCTACGAGCAGTACTTC.

The chain uses TRBV30 and TRBJ2-7, with 9 nucleotides matching TRBD1. With V trimmed by 0 bases and J by 3 bases, 3 bases remained unmatched. Per germline, CDR1 GTSNPN and CDR2 SVGIG (reference sequence). This CDR3 region has 14 residues. The CDR3 bases are TGTGCCTGGAGTGTACGACAGGGGGTCTACGAGCAGTACTTC. Translation gives CAWSVRQGVYEQYF.

The chain combines TRBV4-2 with TRBJ1-3; tentatively, D is TRBD1 (6 bases). V was cut by 0 bases and J by 2 bases, with 8 bases left in between. CDR1 and CDR2 from the germline V gene are LGHNA and YNFKEQ. The CDR3 runs 15 residues. CDR3 nucleotides: TGTGCCAGCAGCCAAGAGGGGGCTACTGGAAACACCATATATTTT. This codes for CASSQEGATGNTIYF.

The chain has TRBV4-1 and TRBJ1-1; unclear D gene. Germline V lookup: CDR1 MGHRA, CDR2 YSYEKL. Trimming shortened V by 2 bases and J by 5 bases, and 21 bases separated the two germline ends. CDR3 length: 17 residues. This CDR3 reads CASSQKLADLGVTEAFF. The CDR3 DNA is TGCGCCAGCAGCCAAAAACTTGCTGATTTGGGAGTTACTGAAGCTTTCTTT.

A single count supports this clone. The V gene is TRBV27, the J gene TRBJ1-1, with TRBD1 matching over 7 bases. J was trimmed by 1 base and V by 4 bases; bases with no gene match: 3. Germline loops: CDR1 MNHEY, CDR2 SMNVEV (reference sequence). The CDR3 covers 14 residues. CDR3 region: CASSWAGGNTEAFF. Written as DNA, the CDR3 is TGTGCCAGCAGTTGGGCAGGGGGGAACACTGAAGCTTTCTTT.

Remarks on this clone: Within the sample, other DNA sequences also encode this same CDR3. This chain connects TRBV30 to TRBJ1-2; D remains ambiguous. V lost 3 bases, J lost 7 bases, and 9 bases lay in between. The CDR3 has 11 residues. Per germline, CDR1 GTSNPN and CDR2 SVGIG (reference sequence). CDR3 nucleotides: TGTGCCTGGAGCCGTAGGCTTGGCTACACCTTC. Translation gives CAWSRRLGYTF.

V and J are TRBV7-9 and TRBJ1-2; D is uncertain. V was cut by 7 bases and J by 1 base, with 7 bases left in between. This CDR3 has 12 residues. The germline V gene encodes CDR1 SEHNR and CDR2 FQNEAQ (reference sequence). DNA of the CDR3: TGTGCCAGCACTGTGGATAACTATGGCTACACCTTC. Amino acids: CASTVDNYGYTF. The full variable domain, rest sourced from reference TRBV7-9 and TRBJ1-2, is DTGVSQNPRHKITKRGQNVTFRCDPISEHNRLYWYRQTLGQGPEFLTYFQNEAQLEKSRLLSDRFSAERPKGSFSTLEIQRTEQGDSAMYLCASTVDNYGYTFGSGTRLTVV.

The CDR3, as DNA: TGTGCCAGCAGCAAGAGACAGGCCTACGAGCAGTACTTC. Residues: CASSKRQAYEQYF. This chain uses TRBV7-9 with TRBJ2-7, with D perhaps TRBD1 (6 bases). V gave up 5 bases and J gave up 2 bases, with 10 bases separating them. In germline, CDR1 is SEHNR, CDR2 FQNEAQ (reference sequence). CDR3 length equals 13 residues. The complete variable domain, with remaining parts taken from reference TRBV7-9 and TRBJ2-7, reads DTGVSQNPRHKITKRGQNVTFRCDPISEHNRLYWYRQTLGQGPEFLTYFQNEAQLEKSRLLSDRFSAERPKGSFSTLEIQRTEQGDSAMYLCASSKRQAYEQYFGPGTRLTVT.

V is TRBV14 and J is TRBJ2-5; D uncertain. V lost 2 bases and J lost 3, with 7 bases in between. This CDR3 contains 13 residues. CDR1 and CDR2 from the germline V gene are SGHDN and FVKESK. The CDR3 protein is CASSQRSEETQYF. In DNA form, the CDR3 reads TGTGCCAGCAGCCAAAGGTCGGAAGAGACCCAGTACTTC.

V gene TRBV6-6 combines with J gene TRBJ1-5; maybe TRBD1 (6 bases). Germline CDR1 and CDR2: MNHNY and SVGAGI (reference sequence). Trimming left V 5 bases short and J 6 bases short, with 20 bases between. The CDR3 contains 16 residues. CDR3 sequence reads: CASSRSGTPMGQPQHF. The CDR3 DNA sequence: TGTGCCAGCAGTCGATCCGGGACACCAATGGGTCAGCCCCAGCATTTT.

This chain connects TRBV6-5 to TRBJ2-5; TRBD2 is a possible D gene (5 bases). V gave up 5 bases and J gave up 5 bases, with 18 bases separating them. Looked up from germline, CDR1 is MNHEY and CDR2 is SVGAGI. The CDR3 runs 15 residues. CDR3 bases: TGTGCCAGCAGTCCCCGAGATAGGCCGGGGGAGACCCAGTACTTC. Translating it yields CASSPRDRPGETQYF.

The chain's CDR3 is CASSLGASGAYNEQFF. The CDR3 DNA follows: TGTGCCAGCAGCTTGGGAGCTAGCGGGGCCTACAATGAGCAGTTCTTC. The V gene is TRBV5-4, the J gene TRBJ2-1, with 9 bases fitting TRBD2. The CDR3 covers 16 residues. V gave up 0 bases and J gave up 2 bases; unmatched junction bases: 3. Germline loops: CDR1 SGHNT, CDR2 YYREEE (reference sequence).

This clone has only a few counts. This chain connects TRBV7-2 to TRBJ2-7; 9 bases align to TRBD2. The junction had 11 bases not matched to a gene; V was cut back by 1 base and J by 7 bases. There are 16 residues in the CDR3. Germline V gene sequence: CDR1 SGHTA, CDR2 FQGNSA. The DNA of the CDR3 is TGTGCCAGCAGCTTAGTCCCAGCGGGGGGCCCCGTTGAGCAGTACTTC. It yields the protein CASSLVPAGGPVEQYF.

The chain has TRBV3-1 (or the pseudogene TRBV3-2) and TRBJ2-5, with 11 bases lining up with TRBD2. J was trimmed by 1 base and V by 4 bases; bases with no gene match: 5. The germline gives CDR1 LGHDT, CDR2 YNNKEL (reference sequence). The CDR3 is 16 amino acids. CDR3 DNA sequence: TGTGCCAGCAGCCGTAATAGCGGGGGGGCCCAAGAGACCCAGTACTTC. It codes for CASSRNSGGAQETQYF.

The rearrangement joins TRBV7-2 to TRBJ2-1, with D unresolved. The CDR3 has 14 amino acids. Trimming left V 8 bases short and J 3 bases short, with 14 bases between. Germline V gene lookup returns CDR1 SGHTA and CDR2 FQGNSA. The CDR3 loop is CASLDPDLYNEQFF. CDR3 DNA: TGTGCCAGCCTTGACCCGGATCTCTACAATGAGCAGTTCTTC.